The sequence of this TCR beta chain was determined in a study of T-cell memory formation after mild COVID-19. The study's findings and limits: Certain responding clones were present in pre-infection memory, suggesting participation of cross-reactive memory.

5'RACE primed at constant segments yielded TCR alpha and TCR beta cDNA libraries bearing sample barcodes and UMIs. TCRdb analysed the 5' RACE reads with MiXCR anew, one entry per CDR3 protein. The top ten hold roughly a fifth of the sample, which has more than 300,000 distinct CDR3 sequences, roughly an eighth seen once. Looked up from germline, CDR1 is SGHVS and CDR2 is FNYEAQ. Between the trimmed V and J ends, which lost 1 base and 0 bases, there was a span of 9 bases. This CDR3 has 16 amino acids. This clonotype came up once. As yet, its antigen is unknown. The rearrangement joins TRBV7-6 to TRBJ2-2, with D unclear. Sequencing used PBMCs or a T cell subset sorted from them (not recorded which). The clonotype comes from a man in his late teens or twenties who had mild COVID-19 (a few samples of this study predate the infection). Cell type and time point are not known. The CDR3 DNA reads TGTGCCAGCAGCTTAGGGGCGAACGCGAACACCGGGGAGCTGTTTTTT. Protein: CASSLGANANTGELFF.